Here is one T cell receptor (beta chain) with its context. Other DNA sequences from this sample encode an identical CDR3 as well. Recovered status in Cohort 3 required two negative PCRs, clearance, or symptom resolution. Study processing details: Reference gene primer amplification yielded estimated nucleated cell counts. TCRdb's table, derived via immunoSEQ multiplex PCR, lists solely in-frame clones and lacks some. V and J calls and clone size are copied from that table; D and trimming were computed from the DNA. The sample holds fewer than 500,000 clones, more than 75% seen once. Per germline, CDR1 DFQATT and CDR2 SNEGSKA (reference sequence). The CDR3 is made up of 12 amino acids. V lost 3 bases to trimming and J lost 2 bases, with 7 bases between them. The entry originates in a study of blood T cell repertoires in COVID-19. Across the whole study: The samples span acute and convalescent COVID-19 from the United States, Italy and Spain. The cDNA or gDNA used as material had been derived from T cells, B-cell-depleted T cells, or PBMCs.

This TCR was sampled from a man aged 25-45 years who had recovered from COVID-19. The chain carries TRBV20-1 and TRBJ1-2, with D unclear. The source material was PBMCs or T cells enriched from blood (not recorded which). The CDR3 region is CSASSGNYGYTF. CDR3 in DNA: TGCAGTGCTAGTTCCGGGAACTATGGCTACACCTTC.